The next 18 T cell receptor beta chains were all read from a single sample in a study of blood T cell repertoires in COVID-19. The protocol was immunoSEQ multiplex PCR, while the TCRdb copy is restricted to in-frame clones and leaves out a portion. Among 200,000 to 300,000 clones, 85% to 90% were seen once, and the ten largest hold about 1.6%. The sequencing sample was made of peripheral blood. Receptors originate from a woman in her 40s who had recovered from COVID-19.

The chain has TRBV6-4 and TRBJ2-1; a possible D gene is TRBD1 (6 bases). V was pared by 2 bases and J by 4 bases, with 15 bases between. CDR1 MRHNA and CDR2 SNTAGT come from the germline V gene. The CDR3 contains 16 residues. The DNA of the CDR3 is TGTGCCAGCAGTGACCAGGACAGCCGACCTTACAATGAGCAGTTCTTC. This translates into CASSDQDSRPYNEQFF.

V gene TRBV7-3 combines with J gene TRBJ2-7, with D possibly matching TRBD1 (5 bases). The CDR3 runs to 13 residues. V was trimmed by 3 bases and J by 6 bases, leaving 12 bases between them. Germline CDR1 reads SGHTA; CDR2 reads FQGTGA. CDR3 region: CASSFATRAEQYF. CDR3 nucleotides: TGTGCCAGCAGCTTTGCCACCAGGGCCGAGCAGTACTTC.

This clone was found a few times. The chain is built from TRBV5-1 and TRBJ1-6, with D unclear. This CDR3 is 13 amino acids long. Germline-derived CDR1 and CDR2 are SGHRS and YFSETQ. V lost 1 base and J lost 12, with 11 bases in between. The CDR3 spells CASSLYGPLPLHF. DNA of the CDR3: TGCGCCAGCAGCTTGTATGGGCCTTTACCCCTCCACTTT.

The chain employs TRBV12-3 or TRBV12-4 and TRBJ2-2; TRBD1 agrees at 7 bases. V was clipped by 6 bases and J by 6 bases; unmatched bases: 4. There are 13 residues in the CDR3. For the CDR3, the DNA is TGTGCCAGCAGAGATCAGGGGGCCGGGGAGCTGTTTTTT. The encoded protein is CASRDQGAGELFF.

The CDR3 loop reads CASSLARGSYEQYF. CDR3 nucleotide sequence: TGTGCCAGCAGCCTTGCCCGGGGATCCTACGAGCAGTACTTC. This chain uses TRBV14 with TRBJ2-7; D is perhaps TRBD2 (5 bases). CDR3 length: 14 residues. Germline loops: CDR1 SGHDN, CDR2 FVKESK. The germline V and J ends were trimmed by 4 bases and 1 base, with 11 bases remaining between them.

J is TRBJ2-1 and V is TRBV6-2 or TRBV6-3, with TRBD2 matching 7 bases. V shed 0 bases, J shed 8 bases, and the junction held 16 bases outside the gene matches. This CDR3 has 18 amino acids. CDR1 and CDR2 from the germline V gene are MNHEY and SVGEGT. The CDR3 is CASSYSTLRLAVRDEQFF. The CDR3 DNA reads as TGTGCCAGCAGTTACTCGACCTTACGGCTAGCGGTCAGGGATGAGCAGTTCTTC.

The rearrangement joins TRBV3-1 (or the pseudogene TRBV3-2) to TRBJ2-3; perhaps TRBD2 as D (5 bases). Germline values: CDR1 LGHDT, CDR2 YNNKEL (reference sequence). Trimming took off 0 bases at V and 2 bases at J, with 15 bases between the two ends. The CDR3 runs 17 residues. CDR3 DNA sequence: TGTGCCAGCAGCCAAGAGAGCGAAAGCGGTGTCACAGATACGCAGTATTTT. Residues: CASSQESESGVTDTQYF.

The rearrangement links TRBV25-1 to TRBJ1-1; 7 bases match TRBD1. V shed 5 bases and J 5 bases; nucleotides not matched to a gene: 8. The CDR3 covers 14 residues. Per germline, CDR1 MGHDK and CDR2 SYGVNS. CDR3 DNA sequence: TGTGCCAGCAGTACTCAGGGGGTGGATACTGAAGCTTTCTTT. Translated: CASSTQGVDTEAFF.

The V call is TRBV6-2 or TRBV6-3, the J call TRBJ1-2; the match to TRBD1 covers 8 bases. Trimming at V came to 5 bases and at J to 2 bases, leaving 10 bases not matched to a gene. CDR3 size: 16 residues. Germline assignment: CDR1 MNHEY and CDR2 SVGEGT. CDR3 protein: CASSPSQDRANYGYTF. The DNA for the CDR3 is TGTGCCAGCAGTCCCTCCCAGGACAGGGCAAACTATGGCTACACCTTC.

This clone has a single count. The rearrangement joins TRBV11-2 to TRBJ2-3; TRBD1 matches 7 bases. Germline loops: CDR1 SGHAT, CDR2 FQNNGV. Unmatched junction bases numbered 8, after V lost 4 bases and J lost 4 bases. The CDR3 runs to 15 residues. The CDR3 DNA is TGTGCCAGCAGCTCCACAGGGGACCTCGCAGATACGCAGTATTTT. Encoded protein: CASSSTGDLADTQYF.

The chain recombines TRBV6-5 with TRBJ2-7, with 11 bases lining up with TRBD2. Trimming took 0 bases from V and 9 from J; bases not matched to a gene: 7. The germline gives CDR1 MNHEY, CDR2 SVGAGI. The CDR3 loop spans 15 amino acids. CDR3 protein: CASSYSSSGGQGQYF. In DNA form, the CDR3 reads TGTGCCAGCAGTTACTCGTCTAGCGGGGGGCAGGGGCAGTACTTC.

This sequence joins TRBV5-1 and TRBJ1-2; D remains ambiguous. The CDR3 has 14 amino acids. Germline CDR1 is SGHRS and CDR2 is YFSETQ. The V gene lost 3 bases and the J gene lost 5 bases, with 14 bases spanning the gap. CDR3 coding DNA: TGCGCCAGCAGCTACCAAAGAGGGCATTATGGCTACACCTTC. This encodes CASSYQRGHYGYTF. Using reference TRBV5-1 and TRBJ1-2 for the parts outside the CDR3, the full variable domain is KAGVTQTPRYLIKTRGQQVTLSCSPISGHRSVSWYQQTPGQGLQFLFEYFSETQRNKGNFPGRFSGRQFSNSRSEMNVSTLELGDSALYLCASSYQRGHYGYTFGSGTRLTVV.

The chain carries TRBV9 and TRBJ2-5; D gene ambiguous. The germline V gene encodes CDR1 SGDLS and CDR2 YYNGEE. The CDR3 loop spans 16 amino acids. The V and J ends lost 4 bases and 8 bases respectively, with 24 bases between them. CDR3 DNA: TGTGCCAGCAGCTCACACGCGGAGCACCCCCTGGCTACCCAGTACTTC. It encodes CASSSHAEHPLATQYF. The entire variable domain, with the rest obtained from reference TRBV9 and TRBJ2-5, is as follows: DSGVTQTPKHLITATGQRVTLRCSPRSGDLSVYWYQQSLDQGLQFLIQYYNGEERAKGNILERFSAQQFPDLHSELNLSSLELGDSALYFCASSSHAEHPLATQYFGPGTRLLVL.

The chain recombines TRBV6-5 with TRBJ1-2; 9 bases align to TRBD1. With V trimmed by 0 bases and J by 14 bases, 7 bases remained unmatched. This CDR3 region has 13 residues. Per germline, CDR1 MNHEY and CDR2 SVGAGI. The CDR3 DNA reads TGTGCCAGCAGTTACTCAATCGAACAGGGGGCTACCTTC. Its protein is CASSYSIEQGATF.

This chain connects TRBV6-5 to TRBJ2-7; 7 positions match TRBD1. V shed 0 bases, J shed 7 bases, and the junction held 12 bases outside the gene matches. The CDR3 loop spans 16 amino acids. The V gene's germline CDR1 is MNHEY and CDR2 SVGAGI. This CDR3 reads CASSYSGQALSWEQYF. CDR3 DNA sequence: TGTGCCAGCAGTTACTCAGGACAGGCCTTGTCGTGGGAGCAGTACTTC.

This chain connects TRBV19 to TRBJ2-1; 8 positions agree with TRBD1. The J segment lost 2 bases and the V segment lost 6 bases, leaving 12 bases of the junction unmatched. This CDR3 has 17 amino acids. Germline V gene lookup returns CDR1 LNHDA and CDR2 SQIVND (reference sequence). The CDR3 coding sequence is TGTGCCAGTAGCCCGAACAGACAGGGGCGAGCCTACAATGAGCAGTTCTTC. Amino acids: CASSPNRQGRAYNEQFF. The full variable domain, rest sourced from reference TRBV19 and TRBJ2-1, is DGGITQSPKYLFRKEGQNVTLSCEQNLNHDAMYWYRQDPGQGLRLIYYSQIVNDFQKGDIAEGYSVSREKKESFPLTVTSAQKNPTAFYLCASSPNRQGRAYNEQFFGPGTRLTVL.

V is TRBV27 and J is TRBJ2-7; 7 bases are a match to TRBD1. This CDR3 spans 14 amino acids. Per germline, CDR1 MNHEY and CDR2 SMNVEV (reference sequence). Trimming removed 5 bases from V and 5 bases from J; junction bases left unmatched: 9. CDR3 nucleotides: TGTGCCAGCAGTGAACAGGGGTCGAGCCACGAGCAGTACTTC. This gives the protein CASSEQGSSHEQYF.

CDR3 region: CASSSGQPGEQYF. In DNA, the CDR3 is TGTGCCAGCAGTTCGGGACAGCCTGGCGAGCAGTACTTC. The genes are TRBV6-1 and TRBJ2-7; 7 bases are shared with TRBD1. The CDR3 consists of 13 residues. Per the germline V gene, CDR1 is MNHNS and CDR2 is SASEGT. Losses at the gene ends were 5 bases for V and 6 bases for J; bases not matched to a gene: 7.